The present T cell receptor beta chain was sequenced within a study of CD8 T cells in ankylosing spondylitis. TCR beta libraries were made by quantitative 5'-RACE with molecular barcodes. TCRdb re-derived calls from the 5' RACE reads in MiXCR, one entry per CDR3 protein. The sample carries 700,000 to 1,000,000 distinct CDR3 sequences, roughly 10% recorded once. V lost 1 base and J lost 5, with 11 bases in between. CDR3 length equals 13 residues. Germline CDR1 is GTSNPN and CDR2 is SVGIG (reference sequence). Broader study findings: One TCR beta motif, made up of under ten highly homologous variants, appeared characteristic of ankylosing spondylitis blood.

As regards this clonotype: Its target is unknown.

J is TRBJ1-1 and V is TRBV30; D is undetermined. Sequenced input: blood, either unsorted or a sorted T cell fraction (not recorded which). The TCR originated in a male donor with ankylosing spondylitis. CDR3 residues: CAWSGTARTEAFF. CDR3 DNA: TGTGCCTGGAGTGGGACTGCGAGGACTGAAGCTTTCTTT.